Shown below are 5 T cell receptor beta chains from a single sample sequenced in a study of blood T cell repertoires in COVID-19. The repertoire was sequenced with immunoSEQ multiplex PCR; TCRdb's copy has only in-frame clones and lacks some. The sample gives approximately 230,000 clones, around 89% of which show up once; around 4% is in the top ten. Sequencing used PBMCs or T cells enriched from blood (not recorded which). The receptors stem from a woman in her twenties or thirties who had recovered from COVID-19.

This rearrangement joins TRBV4-2 to TRBJ1-2; 8 bases are shared with TRBD1. The germline CDR1 and CDR2 sequences are LGHNA and YNFKEQ. Trimming removed 4 bases from V and 4 bases from J; junction bases left unmatched: 8. The length of the CDR3 is 15 residues. DNA for the CDR3: TGTGCCAGCAGCCGGCTACAGGGGGATGGCTATGGCTACACCTTC. This encodes CASSRLQGDGYGYTF.

The count of this clone is one. The V call is TRBV19, the J call TRBJ1-3; D perhaps matches TRBD1 (6 bases). CDR1 is LNHDA, CDR2 SQIVND, per germline (reference sequence). Between the trimmed V and J ends, which lost 6 bases and 8 bases, there was a span of 14 bases. This CDR3 is built from 13 residues. The CDR3 region is CASRRSEGDTIYF. The CDR3 coding sequence is TGTGCCAGTAGGAGGAGTGAGGGGGACACCATATATTTT.

This clone has only a few counts. This rearrangement joins TRBV18 to TRBJ1-1; the match to TRBD1 covers 7 bases. Germline trimming cut 3 bases from V and 4 bases from J; bases unmatched to any gene: 5. The CDR3 is made up of 14 amino acids. Germline lookup yields CDR1 KGHSH and CDR2 LQKENI. The CDR3 DNA follows: TGTGCCAGCTCACCGACCTCAGGGGGCACTGAAGCTTTCTTT. Residues: CASSPTSGGTEAFF.

The chain has TRBV21-1 and TRBJ2-2; the table calls TRBD2, which could not be checked here. TRBV21-1 is an annotated pseudogene. The CDR3 has 15 residues. The DNA for the CDR3 is TGTGCCAGCAGCAAAGTCGACTTGAACACCGGGGAGCTGTTTTTT. Its protein is CASSKVDLNTGELFF.

This chain connects TRBV15 to TRBJ1-5, with 9 bases matching TRBD1. The CDR3 extends over 16 amino acids. V shed 2 bases and J 4 bases; nucleotides not matched to a gene: 6. Germline V gene data show CDR1 as LNHNV and CDR2 as YYDKDF (reference sequence). The CDR3 sequence is CATSRIPGQGNQPQHF. The DNA for the CDR3 is TGTGCCACCAGCAGAATTCCGGGACAGGGTAATCAGCCCCAGCATTTT. The full variable domain, with the rest looked up from reference TRBV15 and TRBJ1-5, is DAMVIQNPRYQVTQFGKPVTLSCSQTLNHNVMYWYQQKSSQAPKLLFHYYDKDFNNEADTPDNFQSRRPNTSFCFLDIRSPGLGDTAMYLCATSRIPGQGNQPQHFGDGTRLSIL.